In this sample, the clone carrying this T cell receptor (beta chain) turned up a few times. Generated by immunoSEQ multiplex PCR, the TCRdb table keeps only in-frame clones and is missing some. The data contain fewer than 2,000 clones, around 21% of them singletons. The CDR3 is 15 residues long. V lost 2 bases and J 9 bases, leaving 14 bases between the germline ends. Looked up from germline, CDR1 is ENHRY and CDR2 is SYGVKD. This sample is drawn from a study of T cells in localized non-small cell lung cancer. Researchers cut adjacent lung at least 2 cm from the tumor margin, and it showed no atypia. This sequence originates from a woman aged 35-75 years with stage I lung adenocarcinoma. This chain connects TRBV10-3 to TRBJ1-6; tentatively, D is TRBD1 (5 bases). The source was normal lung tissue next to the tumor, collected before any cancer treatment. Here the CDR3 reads CAISEGGHSGSPLHF. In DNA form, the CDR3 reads TGTGCCATCAGTGAGGGTGGACACTCGGGTTCACCCCTCCACTTT.